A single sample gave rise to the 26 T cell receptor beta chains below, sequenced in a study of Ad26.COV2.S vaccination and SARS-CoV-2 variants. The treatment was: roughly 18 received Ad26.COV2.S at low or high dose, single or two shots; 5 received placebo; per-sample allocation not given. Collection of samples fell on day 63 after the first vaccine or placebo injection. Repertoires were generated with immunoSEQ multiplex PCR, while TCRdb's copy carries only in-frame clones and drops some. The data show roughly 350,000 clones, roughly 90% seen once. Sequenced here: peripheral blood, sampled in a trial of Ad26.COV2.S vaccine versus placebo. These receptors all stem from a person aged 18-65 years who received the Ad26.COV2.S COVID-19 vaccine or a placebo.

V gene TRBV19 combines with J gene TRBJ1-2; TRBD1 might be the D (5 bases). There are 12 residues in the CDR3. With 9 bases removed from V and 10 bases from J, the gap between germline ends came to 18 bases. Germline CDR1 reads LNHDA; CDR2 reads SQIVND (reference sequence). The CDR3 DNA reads TGTGCCAGCGCAGAGCTTGACAGAATCTACACCTTC. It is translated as CASAELDRIYTF.

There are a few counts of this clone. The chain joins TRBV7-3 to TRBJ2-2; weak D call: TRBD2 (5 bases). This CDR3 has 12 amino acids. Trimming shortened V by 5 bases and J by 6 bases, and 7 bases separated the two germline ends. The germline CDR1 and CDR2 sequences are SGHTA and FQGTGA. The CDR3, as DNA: TGTGCCAGCAGCCGGGGATCCGGGGAGCTGTTTTTT. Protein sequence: CASSRGSGELFF.

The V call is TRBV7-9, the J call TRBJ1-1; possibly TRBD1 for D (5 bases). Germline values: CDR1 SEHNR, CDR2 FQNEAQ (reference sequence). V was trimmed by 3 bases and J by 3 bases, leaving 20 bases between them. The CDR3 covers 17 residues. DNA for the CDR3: TGTGCCAGCAGCTTGGGACGTGTAGGGCCCGGAGACACTGAAGCTTTCTTT. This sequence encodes CASSLGRVGPGDTEAFF.

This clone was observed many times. For the CDR3, the DNA is TGTGCCAGCAGCCAAGCCCGGACGGATCACTATGGCTACACCTTC. This sequence encodes CASSQARTDHYGYTF. The gene calls are TRBV4-2 and TRBJ1-2; D not certain. V lost 1 base, J lost 3 bases, and 12 bases lay in between. CDR3 size: 15 residues. CDR1 is LGHNA and CDR2 is YNFKEQ in the germline V gene.

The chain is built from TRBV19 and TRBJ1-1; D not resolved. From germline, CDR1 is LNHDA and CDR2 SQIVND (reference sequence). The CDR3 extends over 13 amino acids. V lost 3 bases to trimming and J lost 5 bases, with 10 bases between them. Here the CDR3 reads CASSIEGRTEAFF. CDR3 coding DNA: TGTGCCAGTAGTATTGAGGGTCGGACTGAAGCTTTCTTT.

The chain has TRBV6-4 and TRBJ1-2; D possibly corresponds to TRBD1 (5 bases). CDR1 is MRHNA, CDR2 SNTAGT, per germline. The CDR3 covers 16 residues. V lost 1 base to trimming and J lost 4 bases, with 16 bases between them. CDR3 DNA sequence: TGTGCCAGCAGTGACTTTGGGGCAGGAGATCTCTATGGCTACACCTTC. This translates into CASSDFGAGDLYGYTF.

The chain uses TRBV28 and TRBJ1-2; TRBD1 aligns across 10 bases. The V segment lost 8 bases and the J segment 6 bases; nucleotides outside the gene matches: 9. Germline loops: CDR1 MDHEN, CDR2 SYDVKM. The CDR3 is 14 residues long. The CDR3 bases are TGTGCCAGCTTTTTAGGGGACAGGGGCGATGGCTACACCTTC. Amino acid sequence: CASFLGDRGDGYTF.

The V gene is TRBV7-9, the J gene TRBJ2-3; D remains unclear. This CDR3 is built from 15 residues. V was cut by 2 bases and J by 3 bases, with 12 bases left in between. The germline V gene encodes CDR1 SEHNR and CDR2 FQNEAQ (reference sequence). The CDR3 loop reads CASSLLVALTDTQYF. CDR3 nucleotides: TGTGCCAGCAGCTTATTAGTCGCGCTTACAGATACGCAGTATTTT.

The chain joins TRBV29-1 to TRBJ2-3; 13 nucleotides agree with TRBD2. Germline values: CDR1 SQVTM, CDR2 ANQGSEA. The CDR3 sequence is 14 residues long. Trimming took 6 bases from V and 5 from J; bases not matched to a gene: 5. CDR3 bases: TGCAGCGTGGACGGACTAGCGGGGGAAGATACGCAGTATTTT. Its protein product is CSVDGLAGEDTQYF.

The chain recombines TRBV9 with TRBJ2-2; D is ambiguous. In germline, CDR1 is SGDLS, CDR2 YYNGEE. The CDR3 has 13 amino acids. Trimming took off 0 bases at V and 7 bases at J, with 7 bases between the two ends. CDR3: CASSVEVGGELFF. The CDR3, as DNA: TGTGCCAGCAGCGTAGAGGTGGGCGGGGAGCTGTTTTTT.

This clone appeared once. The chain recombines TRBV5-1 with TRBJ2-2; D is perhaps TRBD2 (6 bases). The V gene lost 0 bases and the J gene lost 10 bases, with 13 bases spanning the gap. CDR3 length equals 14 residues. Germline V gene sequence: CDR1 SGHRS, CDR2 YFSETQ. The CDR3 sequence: CASSLVRGSEELFF. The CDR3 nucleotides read TGCGCCAGCAGCTTGGTCCGGGGGAGCGAGGAGCTGTTTTTT.

Written as DNA, the CDR3 is TGTGCCAGCAGTTCCGGTGGACTTCCCTCCTACGAGCAGTACTTC. Protein: CASSSGGLPSYEQYF. The rearrangement joins TRBV2 to TRBJ2-7; TRBD2 might be the D (5 bases). Deletions cut 5 bases from V and 0 bases from J, with 14 bases between. The CDR3 has 15 amino acids. Germline V gives CDR1 SNHLY, CDR2 FYNNEI.

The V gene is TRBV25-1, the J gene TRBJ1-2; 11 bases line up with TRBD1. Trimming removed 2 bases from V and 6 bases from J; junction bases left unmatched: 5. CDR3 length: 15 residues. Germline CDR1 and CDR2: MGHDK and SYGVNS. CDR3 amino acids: CASSERDRGSDGYTF. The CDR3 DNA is TGTGCCAGCAGTGAACGGGACAGGGGGAGTGATGGCTACACCTTC.

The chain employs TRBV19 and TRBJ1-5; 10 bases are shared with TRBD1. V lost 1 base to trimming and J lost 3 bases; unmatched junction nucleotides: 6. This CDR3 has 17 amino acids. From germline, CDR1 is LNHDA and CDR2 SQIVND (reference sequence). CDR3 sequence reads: CASSIGGTGVVNQPQHF. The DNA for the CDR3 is TGTGCCAGTAGTATAGGGGGGACAGGGGTTGTCAATCAGCCCCAGCATTTT.

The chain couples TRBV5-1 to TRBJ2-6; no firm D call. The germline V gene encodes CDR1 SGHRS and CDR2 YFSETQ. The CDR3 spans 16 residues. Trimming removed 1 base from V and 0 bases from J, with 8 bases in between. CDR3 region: CASSLSQTSGANVLTF. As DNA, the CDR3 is TGCGCCAGCAGCTTGTCCCAGACCTCTGGGGCCAACGTCCTGACTTTC.

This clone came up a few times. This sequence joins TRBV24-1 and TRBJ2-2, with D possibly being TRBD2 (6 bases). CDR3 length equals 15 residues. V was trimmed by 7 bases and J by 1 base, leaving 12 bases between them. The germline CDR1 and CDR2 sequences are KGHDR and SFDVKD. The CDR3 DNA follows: TGTGCCACCAGGGGAGGACGGGTGAACACCGGGGAGCTGTTTTTT. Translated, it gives CATRGGRVNTGELFF.

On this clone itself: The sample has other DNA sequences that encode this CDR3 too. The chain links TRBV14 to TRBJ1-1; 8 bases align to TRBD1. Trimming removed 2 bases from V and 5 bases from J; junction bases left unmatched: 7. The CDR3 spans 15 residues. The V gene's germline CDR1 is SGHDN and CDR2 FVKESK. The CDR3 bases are TGTGCCAGCAGCCAACTGGACAGGGTGGGGACTGAAGCTTTCTTT. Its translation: CASSQLDRVGTEAFF.

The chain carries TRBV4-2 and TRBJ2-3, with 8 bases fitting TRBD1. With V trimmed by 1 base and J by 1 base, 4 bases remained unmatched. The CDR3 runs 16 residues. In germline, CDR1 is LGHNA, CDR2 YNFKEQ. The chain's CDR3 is CASSQVRGQGTDTQYF. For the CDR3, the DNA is TGTGCCAGCAGCCAAGTTAGGGGACAGGGCACAGATACGCAGTATTTT.

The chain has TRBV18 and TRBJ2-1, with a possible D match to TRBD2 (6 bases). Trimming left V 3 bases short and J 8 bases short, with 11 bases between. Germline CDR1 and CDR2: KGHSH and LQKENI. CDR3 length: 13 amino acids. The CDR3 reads CASSPGLVDEQFF. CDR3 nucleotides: TGTGCCAGCTCACCGGGACTGGTGGATGAGCAGTTCTTC.

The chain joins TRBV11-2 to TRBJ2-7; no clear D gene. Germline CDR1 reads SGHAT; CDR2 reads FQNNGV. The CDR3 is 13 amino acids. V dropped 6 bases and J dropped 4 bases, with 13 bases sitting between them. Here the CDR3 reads CASSPTTEYEQYF. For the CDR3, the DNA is TGTGCCAGCAGTCCTACGACCGAGTACGAGCAGTACTTC.

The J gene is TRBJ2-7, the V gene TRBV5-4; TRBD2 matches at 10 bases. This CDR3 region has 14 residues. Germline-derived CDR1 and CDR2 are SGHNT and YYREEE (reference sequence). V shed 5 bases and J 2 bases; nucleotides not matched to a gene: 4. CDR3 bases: TGTGCCAGCAGAGCGGGAGGGCAGACCTACGAGCAGTACTTC. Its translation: CASRAGGQTYEQYF.

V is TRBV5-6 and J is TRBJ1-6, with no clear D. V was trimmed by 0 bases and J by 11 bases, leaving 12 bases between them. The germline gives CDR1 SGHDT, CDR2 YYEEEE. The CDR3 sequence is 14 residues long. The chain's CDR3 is CASSLAGELAPLHF. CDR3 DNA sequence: TGTGCCAGCAGCTTGGCCGGGGAGTTGGCACCCCTCCACTTT. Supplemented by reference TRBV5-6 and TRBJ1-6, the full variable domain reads DAGVTQSPTHLIKTRGQQVTLRCSPKSGHDTVSWYQQALGQGPQFIFQYYEEEERQRGNFPDRFSGHQFPNYSSELNVNALLLGDSALYLCASSLAGELAPLHFGNGTRLTVT.

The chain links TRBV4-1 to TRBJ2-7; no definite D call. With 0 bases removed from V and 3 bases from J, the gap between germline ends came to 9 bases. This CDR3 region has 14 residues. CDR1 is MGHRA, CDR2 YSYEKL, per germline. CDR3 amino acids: CASSQDSRGYEQYF. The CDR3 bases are TGCGCCAGCAGCCAAGATTCACGCGGCTACGAGCAGTACTTC.

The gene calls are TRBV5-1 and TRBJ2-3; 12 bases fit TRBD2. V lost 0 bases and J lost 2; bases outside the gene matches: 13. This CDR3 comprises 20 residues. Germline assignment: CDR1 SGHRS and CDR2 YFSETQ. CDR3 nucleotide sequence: TGCGCCAGCAGCTTGGGCCCAGGGGTGGGACTAGCGGGCCCCACAGATACGCAGTATTTT. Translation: CASSLGPGVGLAGPTDTQYF.

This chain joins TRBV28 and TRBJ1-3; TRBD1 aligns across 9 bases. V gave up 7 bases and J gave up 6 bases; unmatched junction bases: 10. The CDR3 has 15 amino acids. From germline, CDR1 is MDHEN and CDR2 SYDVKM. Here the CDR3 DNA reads TGTGCCAGCACCGTACCGGGACAGGGCGAAAACACCATATATTTT. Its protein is CASTVPGQGENTIYF.

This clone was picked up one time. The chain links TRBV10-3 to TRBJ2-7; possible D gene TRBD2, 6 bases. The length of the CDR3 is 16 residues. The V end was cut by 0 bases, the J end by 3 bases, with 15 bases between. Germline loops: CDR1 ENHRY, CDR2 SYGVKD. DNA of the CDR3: TGTGCCATCAGTGAGTCGAGTTCAGGCGGGAACTACGAGCAGTACTTC. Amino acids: CAISESSSGGNYEQYF.